These 23 T cell receptor beta chains were all obtained from the same sample, sequenced in a study of OX40 agonist ivuxolimab in advanced cancers. Sequenced by immunoSEQ multiplex PCR; TCRdb stores in-frame clones only, minus some. Of tens of thousands of clones listed, around four fifths are singletons. Sequenced here: CD4+ or CD8+ T cells sorted from blood, sampled in a trial of the OX40 agonist ivuxolimab. The receptors were gathered from an adult with an advanced solid tumor such as melanoma, head and neck, liver or kidney cancer.

The chain has TRBV19 and TRBJ1-6; D is unresolved. Germline assignment: CDR1 LNHDA and CDR2 SQIVND (reference sequence). V was pared by 3 bases and J by 0 bases, with 12 bases between. The CDR3 totals 17 residues. CDR3 loop: CASSIPRSLSYNSPLHF. The CDR3 DNA follows: TGTGCCAGTAGTATCCCTCGCAGTCTCTCCTATAATTCACCCCTCCACTTT.

This sequence joins TRBV30 and TRBJ1-2; D is perhaps TRBD1 (5 bases). Deletions cut 3 bases from V and 3 bases from J, with 11 bases between. Germline CDR1 and CDR2: GTSNPN and SVGIG (reference sequence). The CDR3 length is 13 residues. The DNA for the CDR3 is TGTGCCTGGAGCCCAGGGATTGACTATGGCTACACCTTC. This codes for CAWSPGIDYGYTF.

As DNA, the CDR3 is TGTGCCACCCGTCGAGCTGACAATGAGCAGTTCTTC. Protein product: CATRRADNEQFF. The rearrangement links TRBV6-5 to TRBJ2-1; D uncertain. The CDR3 length is 12 residues. The V end was cut by 10 bases, the J end by 5 bases, with 12 bases between. The V gene's germline CDR1 is MNHEY and CDR2 SVGAGI.

This chain uses TRBV7-9 with TRBJ1-1; D unresolved. CDR1 is SEHNR, CDR2 FQNEAQ, per germline (reference sequence). Trimming pared 6 bases from V and 6 bases from J, leaving 8 bases between. The CDR3 has 11 residues. This CDR3 reads CASSLLSEAFF. In DNA, the CDR3 is TGTGCCAGCAGTTTATTGTCTGAAGCTTTCTTT.

This chain uses TRBV29-1 with TRBJ2-7; no definite D call. The J call may be faulty, since TRBJ2-5 better matches the DNA end. Per the germline V gene, CDR1 is SQVTM and CDR2 is ANQGSEA. This CDR3 has 12 residues. As DNA, the CDR3 is TGCAGCGGGAGACGGGTCCAAGAGACCCAGTACTTC. Its translation: CSGRRVQETQYF.

The chain links TRBV2 to TRBJ2-1; D perhaps matches TRBD2 (5 bases). The germline CDR1 and CDR2 sequences are SNHLY and FYNNEI. V lost 1 base and J 11 bases, leaving 12 bases between the germline ends. The CDR3 extends over 13 amino acids. CDR3 sequence reads: CASSEEASGKQFF. In nucleotides, the CDR3 is TGTGCCAGCAGTGAAGAAGCGTCGGGGAAGCAGTTCTTC.

The rearrangement uses TRBV9 and TRBJ2-2; a weak D match, TRBD2 (5 bases). Germline V gene sequence: CDR1 SGDLS, CDR2 YYNGEE. The CDR3 has 17 residues. Trimming pared 4 bases from V and 0 bases from J, leaving 16 bases between. CDR3 sequence: CASSSSGGGPNTGELFF. Written as DNA, the CDR3 is TGTGCCAGCAGCTCGAGCGGTGGTGGACCGAACACCGGGGAGCTGTTTTTT. The full variable domain, with the rest looked up from reference TRBV9 and TRBJ2-2, is DSGVTQTPKHLITATGQRVTLRCSPRSGDLSVYWYQQSLDQGLQFLIQYYNGEERAKGNILERFSAQQFPDLHSELNLSSLELGDSALYFCASSSSGGGPNTGELFFGEGSRLTVL.

The chain is built from TRBV7-2 and TRBJ2-3; 10 positions match TRBD2. CDR1 is SGHTA and CDR2 is FQGNSA in the germline V gene. The CDR3 totals 18 residues. J gave up 0 bases and V 5 bases, and 11 bases lay outside the gene matches. The CDR3 region has the DNA TGTGCCAGCAGCCTGCCCGTGTCTAGCGGGGGTAGCACAGATACGCAGTATTTT. It translates to CASSLPVSSGGSTDTQYF.

The CDR3 bases are TGTGCCAGCAGCCGCCCTTTCACGGGCGGGGACAGCTCCTACGAGCAGTACTTC. Translated: CASSRPFTGGDSSYEQYF. This chain connects TRBV7-9 to TRBJ2-7; TRBD1 is a possible D gene (7 bases). V lost 5 bases and J lost 0, with 23 bases in between. The CDR3 has 18 residues. Per the germline V gene, CDR1 is SEHNR and CDR2 is FQNEAQ (reference sequence).

The chain employs TRBV6-9 and TRBJ1-1; no clear D. V gave up 2 bases and J gave up 0 bases, with 7 bases separating them. CDR1 and CDR2 (germline): MNHGY, SVAAGI. The CDR3 runs to 14 residues. The CDR3 is CASSYRQVNTEAFF. As DNA, the CDR3 is TGTGCCAGCAGTTATCGGCAGGTGAACACTGAAGCTTTCTTT.

V and J are TRBV7-2 and TRBJ2-7; 8 positions match TRBD1. The CDR3 sequence is 16 residues long. CDR1 and CDR2 (germline): SGHTA, FQGNSA. V was pared by 4 bases and J by 4 bases, with 12 bases of the junction left unmatched. The CDR3 here is CASSSLGTGPKYEQYF. The CDR3 DNA sequence: TGTGCCAGCAGCTCCCTCGGGACAGGCCCGAAATACGAGCAGTACTTC.

The chain employs TRBV28 and TRBJ1-1; D may be TRBD1 (5 bases). CDR1 and CDR2 (germline): MDHEN, SYDVKM. The germline V and J ends were trimmed by 7 bases and 7 bases, with 19 bases remaining between them. This CDR3 is built from 14 residues. The CDR3 reads CASNPGQRTGEAFF. Here the CDR3 DNA reads TGTGCCAGCAACCCCGGGCAGAGAACAGGTGAAGCTTTCTTT.

In this sample, this clone turned up a few times. The chain joins TRBV7-2 to TRBJ1-2; the match to TRBD1 covers 9 bases. The CDR3 extends over 11 amino acids. Germline V gives CDR1 SGHTA, CDR2 FQGNSA. V lost 8 bases, J lost 6 bases, and 1 base stayed unmatched. The CDR3 region is CASRQGDGYTF. CDR3 sequence (DNA): TGTGCCAGCCGACAGGGGGATGGCTACACCTTC. The full variable domain, rest sourced from reference TRBV7-2 and TRBJ1-2, is GAGVSQSPSNKVTEKGKDVELRCDPISGHTALYWYRQSLGQGLEFLIYFQGNSAPDKSGLPSDRFSAERTGGSVSTLTIQRTQQEDSAVYLCASRQGDGYTFGSGTRLTVV.

CDR3 bases: TGTGCCAGCAGCTCAAGTCCTGGGGCCAACGTCCTGACTTTC. Translation gives CASSSSPGANVLTF. The rearrangement links TRBV7-6 to TRBJ2-6; D is unclear. Germline loops: CDR1 SGHVS, CDR2 FNYEAQ. V shed 4 bases and J shed 2 bases, with 6 bases lying between them. The length of the CDR3 is 14 residues. Based on the CDR3 plus reference TRBV7-6 and TRBJ2-6, the full variable domain is GAGVSQSPRYKVTKRGQDVALRCDPISGHVSLYWYRQALGQGPEFLTYFNYEAQQDKSGLPNDRFSAERPEGSISTLTIQRTEQRDSAMYRCASSSSPGANVLTFGAGSRLTVL.

The rearrangement links TRBV27 to TRBJ1-1, with D possibly TRBD1 on 5 matching bases. The CDR3 has 14 residues. The germline V gene has CDR1 MNHEY and CDR2 SMNVEV (reference sequence). With 9 bases removed from V and 0 bases from J, the gap between germline ends came to 14 bases. CDR3 sequence: CASRVRGVNTEAFF. The CDR3 DNA sequence: TGTGCCAGTAGGGTTAGAGGGGTGAACACTGAAGCTTTCTTT.

This clone appeared once. The V call is TRBV6-6, the J call TRBJ2-5, with D perhaps given as TRBD1 or TRBD2 (5 bases each). Germline V gives CDR1 MNHNY, CDR2 SVGAGI (reference sequence). The CDR3 spans 14 residues. V lost 5 bases and J 7 bases, leaving 17 bases between the germline ends. The CDR3 DNA reads as TGTGCCAGCAGTCCTCCCGGGACGAAGGGGACCCAGTACTTC. This codes for CASSPPGTKGTQYF.

The gene calls are TRBV29-1 and TRBJ1-2; 7 nucleotides agree with TRBD1. Germline assignment: CDR1 SQVTM and CDR2 ANQGSEA. There are 12 residues in the CDR3. With 4 bases clipped from V and 5 bases from J, the junction kept 4 bases outside the gene matches. DNA for the CDR3: TGCAGCGTTGTTCAGGGGGGTTATGGCTACACCTTC. The encoded protein is CSVVQGGYGYTF. Full variable domain (remainder filled in from reference TRBV29-1 and TRBJ1-2): SAVISQKPSRDICQRGTSLTIQCQVDSQVTMMFWYRQQPGQSLTLIATANQGSEATYESGFVIDKFPISRPNLTFSTLTVSNMSPEDSSIYLCSVVQGGYGYTFGSGTRLTVV.

Details on this clone: Other DNA sequences of this sample code for an identical CDR3. The rearrangement joins TRBV5-1 to TRBJ2-2; D could derive from TRBD1 or TRBD2 (5 bases each). Germline V gene lookup returns CDR1 SGHRS and CDR2 YFSETQ. Trimming shortened V by 4 bases and J by 0 bases, and 10 bases separated the two germline ends. The length of the CDR3 is 15 residues. This CDR3 reads CASSPGTANTGELFF. CDR3 nucleotides: TGCGCCAGCAGCCCCGGGACGGCGAACACCGGGGAGCTGTTTTTT.

The V call is TRBV15, the J call TRBJ1-2, with TRBD1 matching over 8 bases. The germline gives CDR1 LNHNV, CDR2 YYDKDF (reference sequence). The CDR3 contains 14 residues. Unmatched junction bases numbered 4, after V lost 0 bases and J lost 7 bases. The CDR3 coding sequence is TGTGCCACCAGCAGAGATACAGGGGGGAGTGGCTACACCTTC. Translated: CATSRDTGGSGYTF.

This chain joins TRBV27 and TRBJ2-3; D possibly corresponds to TRBD2 (5 bases). CDR1 MNHEY and CDR2 SMNVEV come from the germline V gene (reference sequence). The CDR3 runs 15 residues. The ends were cut back, 4 bases at V and 2 bases at J, with 13 bases in the middle. The CDR3 DNA is TGTGCCAGCAGTTCTACCGGGATCCTCACAGATACGCAGTATTTT. It encodes CASSSTGILTDTQYF.

The rearrangement links TRBV7-3 to TRBJ2-2; no definite D call. The CDR3 has 14 amino acids. V lost 4 bases, J lost 0 bases, and 6 bases lay in between. Germline V gene sequence: CDR1 SGHTA, CDR2 FQGTGA. This CDR3 is CASSSVANTGELFF. CDR3 nucleotide sequence: TGTGCCAGCAGCTCCGTGGCGAACACCGGGGAGCTGTTTTTT. Looking up the rest from reference TRBV7-3 and TRBJ2-2 gives the full variable domain: GAGVSQTPSNKVTEKGKYVELRCDPISGHTALYWYRQSLGQGPEFLIYFQGTGAADDSGLPNDRFFAVRPEGSVSTLKIQRTERGDSAVYLCASSSVANTGELFFGEGSRLTVL.

Only one count was recorded for this clone. The DNA of the CDR3 is TGCGCCAGCAGCCTGCCGGGACTAGCGGACACCGGGGAGCTGTTTTTT. It yields the protein CASSLPGLADTGELFF. The gene calls are TRBV4-1 and TRBJ2-2; 11 nucleotides align to TRBD2. This CDR3 is built from 16 residues. Germline CDR1 MGHRA, CDR2 YSYEKL. Trimming cost V 4 bases and J 3 bases; bases outside gene matches: 4.

The J gene is TRBJ1-5, the V gene TRBV19; TRBD1 aligns across 7 bases. This CDR3 comprises 14 residues. Germline V gene sequence: CDR1 LNHDA, CDR2 SQIVND (reference sequence). V was clipped by 4 bases and J by 2 bases; unmatched bases: 2. This CDR3 reads CASSTTGGNQPQHF. In nucleotides, the CDR3 is TGTGCCAGTAGTACCACAGGGGGCAATCAGCCCCAGCATTTT.